This is a list of T cell receptor beta chains from one sample in a study of naive and memory T cell subsets. Using its own MiXCR run on the 5' RACE reads, TCRdb lists one record per CDR3 protein. The table records tens of thousands of distinct CDR3 sequences, approximately 8% of them present only once. These receptors all come from a female donor in good health. The CDR3 runs from the conserved cysteine through the conserved F or W. The order of the fields is clone size, D gene, V gene, J gene, CDR3 protein, CDR3 DNA. D genes are given only for firm matches. Only part of the rows carry a size: once, few, many, or a class if the clone is expanded.

abundance: many
d_gene: TRBD1
v_gene: TRBV29-1
j_gene: TRBJ1-2
CDR3aa: CSVEDRGWNYGYTF
CDR3nt: TGCAGCGTAGAGGACAGGGGTTGGAACTATGGCTACACCTTC

abundance: NA
d_gene: TRBD1
v_gene: TRBV28
j_gene: TRBJ2-5
CDR3aa: CATNRLTGTQETQYF
CDR3nt: TGTGCCACCAACCGCCTGACAGGGACCCAAGAGACCCAGTACTTC

abundance: NA
d_gene: NA
v_gene: TRBV20-1
j_gene: TRBJ2-3
CDR3aa: CSAVTHTDTQYF
CDR3nt: TGCAGTGCCGTAACCCACACAGATACGCAGTATTTT

abundance: few
d_gene: NA
v_gene: TRBV7-9
j_gene: TRBJ2-1
CDR3aa: CASSLGLNEQFF
CDR3nt: TGTGCCAGCAGCTTAGGGTTAAATGAGCAGTTCTTC

abundance: NA
d_gene: TRBD2
v_gene: TRBV5-5
j_gene: TRBJ2-5
CDR3aa: CASSQRTSAETQYF
CDR3nt: TGTGCCAGCAGCCAAAGGACTAGCGCGGAGACCCAGTACTTC

abundance: NA
d_gene: NA
v_gene: TRBV27
j_gene: TRBJ1-2
CDR3aa: CASSSAAGYGYTF
CDR3nt: TGTGCCAGCAGTTCCGCGGCGGGGTATGGCTACACCTTC

abundance: NA
d_gene: NA
v_gene: TRBV9
j_gene: TRBJ2-1
CDR3aa: CASSGGAGNEQFF
CDR3nt: TGTGCCAGCAGCGGGGGGGCGGGTAATGAGCAGTTCTTC

abundance: NA
d_gene: TRBD2
v_gene: TRBV20-1
j_gene: TRBJ2-3
CDR3aa: CSARDRTSASTDTQYF
CDR3nt: TGCAGTGCTAGAGATAGAACTAGCGCTAGCACAGATACGCAGTATTTT

abundance: many
d_gene: TRBD1
v_gene: TRBV6-6
j_gene: TRBJ2-5
CDR3aa: CASSYPTGGRETQYF
CDR3nt: TGTGCCAGCAGTTATCCGACAGGGGGACGGGAGACCCAGTACTTC

abundance: many
d_gene: NA
v_gene: TRBV19
j_gene: TRBJ1-1
CDR3aa: CASSMVGNTEAFF
CDR3nt: TGTGCCAGTAGTATGGTAGGGAACACTGAAGCTTTCTTT

abundance: few
d_gene: TRBD2
v_gene: TRBV6-1
j_gene: TRBJ2-5
CDR3aa: CASSRIAGEIETQYF
CDR3nt: TGTGCCAGCAGTAGAATAGCGGGAGAGATAGAGACCCAGTACTTC

abundance: NA
d_gene: NA
v_gene: TRBV6-5
j_gene: TRBJ2-6
CDR3aa: CASSYSVSGVGANVLTF
CDR3nt: TGTGCCAGCAGTTACTCGGTATCCGGGGTGGGGGCCAACGTCCTGACTTTC

abundance: few
d_gene: TRBD1
v_gene: TRBV9
j_gene: TRBJ1-2
CDR3aa: CASRVGTGSGGYTF
CDR3nt: TGTGCCAGCAGGGTGGGGACAGGGTCCGGTGGCTACACCTTC

abundance: few
d_gene: NA
v_gene: TRBV29-1
j_gene: TRBJ2-3
CDR3aa: CSVEGLRYYDTQYF
CDR3nt: TGCAGCGTTGAAGGCCTTCGATACTATGATACGCAGTATTTT

abundance: many
d_gene: NA
v_gene: TRBV18
j_gene: TRBJ2-1
CDR3aa: CASSPPGAAEQFF
CDR3nt: TGTGCCAGCTCACCACCCGGGGCTGCTGAGCAGTTCTTC

abundance: NA
d_gene: NA
v_gene: TRBV6-6
j_gene: TRBJ2-6
CDR3aa: CASSSRVRPGHFSGANVLTF
CDR3nt: TGTGCCAGCAGTTCACGGGTCCGACCGGGACACTTTTCTGGGGCCAACGTCCTGACTTTC

abundance: many
d_gene: NA
v_gene: TRBV29-1
j_gene: TRBJ1-3
CDR3aa: CSVEWAGSSGNTIYF
CDR3nt: TGCAGCGTTGAATGGGCAGGAAGCTCTGGAAACACCATATATTTT

abundance: few
d_gene: NA
v_gene: TRBV12-3/TRBV12-4
j_gene: TRBJ2-5
CDR3aa: CASSPIRGAQETQYF
CDR3nt: TGTGCCAGCAGCCCCATCAGAGGGGCCCAAGAGACCCAGTACTTC

abundance: NA
d_gene: NA
v_gene: TRBV5-1
j_gene: TRBJ2-1
CDR3aa: CASSLKAGEQFF
CDR3nt: TGCGCCAGCAGCTTGAAGGCCGGTGAGCAGTTCTTC

abundance: NA
d_gene: NA
v_gene: TRBV29-1
j_gene: TRBJ2-5
CDR3aa: CSVELRQQETQYF
CDR3nt: TGCAGCGTTGAATTGAGACAGCAAGAGACCCAGTACTTC